What follows are 11 T cell receptor beta chains derived from one specimen sequenced in a study of Ad26.COV2.S vaccination and SARS-CoV-2 variants. As for treatment: around 19 received Ad26.COV2.S at low or high dose, single or two shots; roughly five received placebo; per-sample allocation not given. At day 63 after the first vaccine or placebo injection, samples were drawn. Assay used: immunoSEQ multiplex PCR; TCRdb lists only in-frame clones, some missing. There are 300,000 to 350,000 clones in the sample; about 86% occur only once, and under 2% lies in the top ten. The starting material was peripheral blood, obtained in a trial of Ad26.COV2.S vaccine versus placebo. The receptors were gathered from a person between 18 and 60 years old who received the Ad26.COV2.S COVID-19 vaccine or a placebo.

This sequence joins TRBV11-2 and TRBJ2-3; TRBD1 agrees at 7 bases. Germline V CDR1 and CDR2: SGHAT, FQNNGV. V trimming: 5 bases; J trimming: 2 bases; junction bases outside the gene matches: 7. The length of the CDR3 is 15 residues. CDR3: CASSNRDSPTDTQYF. The DNA of the CDR3 is TGTGCCAGCAGCAACCGGGACAGCCCCACAGATACGCAGTATTTT.

In its sample, this clone was seen a few times. In nucleotides, the CDR3 is TGTGCCAGCAGTCGGGACGTGGAGGGGGAAGCTTTCTTT. Encoded protein: CASSRDVEGEAFF. V gene TRBV11-3 combines with J gene TRBJ1-1; D is possibly TRBD1 (5 bases). The CDR3 loop spans 13 amino acids. Trimming took off 6 bases at V and 8 bases at J, with 16 bases between the two ends. Germline V gene lookup returns CDR1 SGHNT and CDR2 YENEEA.

The chain couples TRBV18 to TRBJ1-1; possibly TRBD1 for D (6 bases). Germline V gene lookup returns CDR1 KGHSH and CDR2 LQKENI. The CDR3 sequence is 14 residues long. V shed 5 bases and J shed 1 base, with 11 bases lying between them. The CDR3 spells CASSSTGQNTEAFF. CDR3 nucleotide sequence: TGTGCCAGCTCATCGACAGGTCAGAACACTGAAGCTTTCTTT. The full variable domain, its missing parts supplied by reference TRBV18 and TRBJ1-1, is NAGVMQNPRHLVRRRGQEARLRCSPMKGHSHVYWYRQLPEEGLKFMVYLQKENIIDESGMPKERFSAEFPKEGPSILRIQQVVRGDSAAYFCASSSTGQNTEAFFGQGTRLTVV.

This chain connects TRBV5-1 to TRBJ2-2, with TRBD1 matching over 8 bases. Germline V gene lookup returns CDR1 SGHRS and CDR2 YFSETQ. CDR3 length: 15 residues. Trimming took 5 bases from V and 2 from J; bases not matched to a gene: 5. The CDR3 DNA sequence: TGCGCCAGCAGTATCGGGACAGGCAACACCGGGGAGCTGTTTTTT. It translates to CASSIGTGNTGELFF.

This clone was seen once. The rearrangement joins TRBV30 to TRBJ1-6; tentative D call: TRBD1 (5 bases). CDR3 size: 15 residues. Germline CDR1 GTSNPN, CDR2 SVGIG (reference sequence). The ends were cut back, 0 bases at V and 7 bases at J, with 13 bases in the middle. CDR3 in amino acids: CAWSVRQGGNSPLHF. The CDR3 coding sequence is TGTGCCTGGAGTGTACGTCAGGGTGGCAATTCACCCCTCCACTTT.

The J gene is TRBJ1-2, the V gene TRBV18; 7 bases align to TRBD1. This CDR3 spans 14 amino acids. Germline V CDR1 and CDR2: KGHSH, LQKENI. V was clipped by 2 bases and J by 5 bases; unmatched bases: 5. This CDR3 is CASSPSGTAYGYTF. CDR3 bases: TGTGCCAGCTCACCATCAGGGACAGCTTATGGCTACACCTTC. The full variable domain, completed using reference TRBV18 and TRBJ1-2, is NAGVMQNPRHLVRRRGQEARLRCSPMKGHSHVYWYRQLPEEGLKFMVYLQKENIIDESGMPKERFSAEFPKEGPSILRIQQVVRGDSAAYFCASSPSGTAYGYTFGSGTRLTVV.

The J gene is TRBJ2-3, the V gene TRBV19, with 10 bases aligning to TRBD1. The CDR3 sequence is 14 residues long. Germline loops: CDR1 LNHDA, CDR2 SQIVND (reference sequence). Losses at the gene ends were 5 bases for V and 3 bases for J; bases not matched to a gene: 2. This CDR3 is CASSWTGGTDTQYF. The CDR3 region has the DNA TGTGCCAGTAGTTGGACAGGGGGAACAGATACGCAGTATTTT.

Only one count was recorded for this clone. The chain employs TRBV5-6 and TRBJ1-3, with D maybe TRBD1 (5 bases). CDR1 is SGHDT, CDR2 YYEEEE, per germline. The CDR3 runs 16 residues. V lost 4 bases to trimming and J lost 3 bases, with 17 bases between them. The CDR3 sequence: CASSGRAVLGGNTIYF. The CDR3 nucleotides are TGTGCCAGCAGCGGCAGGGCGGTCTTGGGTGGAAACACCATATATTTT.

This chain uses TRBV13 with TRBJ2-7, with TRBD1 as a possible D gene (6 bases). Germline CDR1 reads PRHDT; CDR2 reads FYEKMQ (reference sequence). The CDR3 runs 16 residues. V was pared by 5 bases and J by 5 bases, with 22 bases between. CDR3 sequence: CASSQSPGDFIHEQYF. As DNA, the CDR3 is TGTGCCAGCAGCCAGAGTCCAGGGGATTTCATACACGAGCAGTACTTC.

The CDR3 region has the DNA TGTGCCACCACAACCGGGACGGCCTTTGAAAAACTGTTTTTT. Translated, it gives CATTTGTAFEKLFF. V usage is TRBV2 and J usage is TRBJ1-4; possible D gene TRBD1, 5 bases. The germline CDR1 and CDR2 sequences are SNHLY and FYNNEI. The CDR3 consists of 14 residues. The V gene lost 10 bases and the J gene lost 7 bases, with 19 bases spanning the gap.

V and J are TRBV5-1 and TRBJ2-6; 7 bases map to TRBD1. CDR3 length equals 17 residues. Germline lookup yields CDR1 SGHRS and CDR2 YFSETQ. J gave up 1 base and V 1 base, and 5 bases lay outside the gene matches. The CDR3: CASSLPGTASGANVLTF. CDR3 nucleotides: TGCGCCAGCAGCTTGCCCGGGACAGCTTCTGGGGCCAACGTCCTGACTTTC.